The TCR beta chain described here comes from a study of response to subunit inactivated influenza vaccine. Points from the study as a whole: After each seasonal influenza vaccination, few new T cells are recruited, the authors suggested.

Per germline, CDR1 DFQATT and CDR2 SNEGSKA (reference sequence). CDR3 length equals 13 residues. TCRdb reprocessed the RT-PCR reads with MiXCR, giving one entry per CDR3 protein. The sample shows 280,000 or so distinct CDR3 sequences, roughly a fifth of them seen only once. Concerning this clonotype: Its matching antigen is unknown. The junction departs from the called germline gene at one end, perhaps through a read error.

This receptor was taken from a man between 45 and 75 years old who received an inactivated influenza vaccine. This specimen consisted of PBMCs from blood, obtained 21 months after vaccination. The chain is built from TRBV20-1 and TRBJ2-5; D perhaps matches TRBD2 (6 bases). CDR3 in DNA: TGCAGTGCGAGAGGAGGGTTGACGGAGACCCAGTACTTC. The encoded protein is CSARGGLTETQYF.